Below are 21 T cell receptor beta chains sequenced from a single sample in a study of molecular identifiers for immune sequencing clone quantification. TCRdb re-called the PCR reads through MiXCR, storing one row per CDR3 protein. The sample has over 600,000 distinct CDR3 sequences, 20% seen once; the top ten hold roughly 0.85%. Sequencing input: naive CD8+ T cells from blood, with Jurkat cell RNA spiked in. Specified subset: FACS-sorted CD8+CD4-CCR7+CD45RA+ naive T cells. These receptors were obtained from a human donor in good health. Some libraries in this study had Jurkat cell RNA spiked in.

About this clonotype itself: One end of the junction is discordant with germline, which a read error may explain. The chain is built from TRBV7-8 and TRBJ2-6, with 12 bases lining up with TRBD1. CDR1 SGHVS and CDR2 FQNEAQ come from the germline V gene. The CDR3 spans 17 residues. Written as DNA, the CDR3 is TGTGCCAGCAGTACCGGGACAGGGGGCTCTGGGGCCAACGTCCCGACTTTC. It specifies CASSTGTGGSGANVPTF.

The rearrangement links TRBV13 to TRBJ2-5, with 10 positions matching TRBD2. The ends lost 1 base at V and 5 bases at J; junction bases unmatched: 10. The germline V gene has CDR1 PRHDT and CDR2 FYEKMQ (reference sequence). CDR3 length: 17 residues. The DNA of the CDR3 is TGTGCCAGCAGCTTAGTCGGAAGCGGGAGGGGTTCGGAGACCCAGTACTTC. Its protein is CASSLVGSGRGSETQYF.

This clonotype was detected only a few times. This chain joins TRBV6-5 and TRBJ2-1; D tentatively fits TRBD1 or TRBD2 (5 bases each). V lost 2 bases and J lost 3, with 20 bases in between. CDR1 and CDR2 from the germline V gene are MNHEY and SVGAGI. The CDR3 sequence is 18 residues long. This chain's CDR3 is CASSYSLVLGELYNEQFF. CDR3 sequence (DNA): TGTGCCAGCAGTTACAGTCTTGTTCTGGGGGAGCTCTACAATGAGCAGTTCTTC.

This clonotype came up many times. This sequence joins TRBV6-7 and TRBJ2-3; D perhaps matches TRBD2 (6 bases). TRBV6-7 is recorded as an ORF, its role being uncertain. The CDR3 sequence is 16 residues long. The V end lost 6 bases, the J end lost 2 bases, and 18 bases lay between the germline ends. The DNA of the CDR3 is TGTGCCAGCAGCCGGGGAGGTGGGAGGCCCACAGATACGCAGTATTTT. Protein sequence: CASSRGGGRPTDTQYF.

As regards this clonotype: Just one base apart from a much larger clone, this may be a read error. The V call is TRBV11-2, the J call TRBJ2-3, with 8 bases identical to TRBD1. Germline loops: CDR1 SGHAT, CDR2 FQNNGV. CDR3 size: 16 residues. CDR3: CASSLGTGPWTGTQYF. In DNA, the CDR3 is TGTGCCAGCAGCTTAGGGACAGGGCCATGGACAGGTACGCAGTATTTT.

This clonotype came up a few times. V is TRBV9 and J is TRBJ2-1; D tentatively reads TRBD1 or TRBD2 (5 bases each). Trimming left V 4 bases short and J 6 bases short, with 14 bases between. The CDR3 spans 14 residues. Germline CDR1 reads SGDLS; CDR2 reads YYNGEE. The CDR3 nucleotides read TGTGCCAGCAGCCTAACGTGGGGGTCCAATGAGCAGTTCTTC. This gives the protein CASSLTWGSNEQFF.

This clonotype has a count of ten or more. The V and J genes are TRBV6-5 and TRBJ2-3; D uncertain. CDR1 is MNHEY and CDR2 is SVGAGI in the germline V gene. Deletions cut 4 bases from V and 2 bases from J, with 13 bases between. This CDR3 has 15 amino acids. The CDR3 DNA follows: TGTGCCAGCAGTTCCCAATCCACGTCCACAGATACGCAGTATTTT. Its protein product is CASSSQSTSTDTQYF.

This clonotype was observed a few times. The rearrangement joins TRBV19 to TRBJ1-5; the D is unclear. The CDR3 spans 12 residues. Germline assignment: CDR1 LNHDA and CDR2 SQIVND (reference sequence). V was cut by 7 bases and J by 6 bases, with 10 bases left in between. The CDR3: CASNSGFQPQHF. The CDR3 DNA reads TGTGCCAGTAACTCCGGGTTTCAGCCCCAGCATTTT.

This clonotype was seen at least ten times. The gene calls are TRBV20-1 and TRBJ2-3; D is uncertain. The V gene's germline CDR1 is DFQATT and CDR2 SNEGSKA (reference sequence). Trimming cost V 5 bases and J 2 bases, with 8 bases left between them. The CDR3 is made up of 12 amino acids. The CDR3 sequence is CSAPGYTDTQYF. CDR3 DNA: TGCAGTGCTCCCGGATACACAGATACGCAGTATTTT.

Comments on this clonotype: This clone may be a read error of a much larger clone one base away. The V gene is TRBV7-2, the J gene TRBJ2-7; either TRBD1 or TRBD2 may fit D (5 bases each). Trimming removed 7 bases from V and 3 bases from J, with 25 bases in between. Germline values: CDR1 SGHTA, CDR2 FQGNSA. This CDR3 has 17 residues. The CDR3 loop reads CASTPPTGASNVYEQYF. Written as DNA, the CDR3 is TGTGCCAGCACCCCTCCTACCGGGGCCTCGAACGTCTACGAGCAGTACTTC.

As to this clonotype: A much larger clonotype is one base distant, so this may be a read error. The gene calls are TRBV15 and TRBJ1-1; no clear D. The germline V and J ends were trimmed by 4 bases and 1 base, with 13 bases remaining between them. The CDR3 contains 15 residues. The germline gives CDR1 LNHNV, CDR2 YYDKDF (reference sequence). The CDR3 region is CATSIPRQSNTEAFF. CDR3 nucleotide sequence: TGTGCCACCAGCATCCCCCGGCAGTCGAACACTGAAGCTTTCTTT.

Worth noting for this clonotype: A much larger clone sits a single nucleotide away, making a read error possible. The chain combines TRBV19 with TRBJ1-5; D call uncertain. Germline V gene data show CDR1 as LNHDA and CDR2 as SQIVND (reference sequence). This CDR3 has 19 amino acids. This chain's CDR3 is CAGSIGSESGRISNQPQHF. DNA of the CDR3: TGTGCCGGTAGTATTGGCTCCGAGTCAGGCCGCATTAGCAATCAGCCCCAGCATTTT.

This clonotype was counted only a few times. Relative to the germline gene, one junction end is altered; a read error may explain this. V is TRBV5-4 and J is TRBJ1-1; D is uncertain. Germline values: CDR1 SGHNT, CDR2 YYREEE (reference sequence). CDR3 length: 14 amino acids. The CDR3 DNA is TGTGCCGGCAGCTTCTCCCCCGGGAGCACTGAAGCTTTCTTT. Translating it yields CAGSFSPGSTEAFF. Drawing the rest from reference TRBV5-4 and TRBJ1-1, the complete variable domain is ETGVTQSPTHLIKTRGQQVTLRCSSQSGHNTVSWYQQALGQGPQFIFQYYREEENGRGNFPPRFSGLQFPNYSSELNVNALELDDSALYLCAGSFSPGSTEAFFGQGTRLTVV.

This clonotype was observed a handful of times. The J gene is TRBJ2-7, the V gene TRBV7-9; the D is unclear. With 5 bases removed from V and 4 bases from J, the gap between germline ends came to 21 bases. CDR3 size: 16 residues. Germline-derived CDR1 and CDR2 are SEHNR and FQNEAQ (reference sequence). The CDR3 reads CASSESSGVRRYEQYF. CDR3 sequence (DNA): TGTGCCAGCAGCGAGAGTAGTGGGGTAAGGAGATACGAGCAGTACTTC.

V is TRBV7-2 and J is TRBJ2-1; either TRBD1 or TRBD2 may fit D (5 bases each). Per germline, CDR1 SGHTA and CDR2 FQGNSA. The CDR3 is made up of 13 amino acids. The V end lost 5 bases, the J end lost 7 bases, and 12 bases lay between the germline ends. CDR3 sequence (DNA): TGTGCCAGCAGCCGGGACCTCCGTAATGAGCAGTTCTTC. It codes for CASSRDLRNEQFF.

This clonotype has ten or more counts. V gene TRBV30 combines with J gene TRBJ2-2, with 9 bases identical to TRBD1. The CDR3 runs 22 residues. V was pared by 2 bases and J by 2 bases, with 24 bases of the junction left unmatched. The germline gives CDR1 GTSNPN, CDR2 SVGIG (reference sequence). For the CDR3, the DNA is TGTGCCTGGAGTCCCTTTCCAAATCCGGGACAGGGCCGTTTCATAAACACCGGGGAGCTGTTTTTT. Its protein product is CAWSPFPNPGQGRFINTGELFF.

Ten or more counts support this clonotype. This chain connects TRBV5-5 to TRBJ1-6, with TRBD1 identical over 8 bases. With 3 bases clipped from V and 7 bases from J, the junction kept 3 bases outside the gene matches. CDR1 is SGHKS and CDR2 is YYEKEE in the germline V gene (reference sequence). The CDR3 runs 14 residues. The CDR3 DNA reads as TGTGCCAGCAGCTCCGGGACAGGAAATTCACCCCTCCACTTT. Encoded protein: CASSSGTGNSPLHF.

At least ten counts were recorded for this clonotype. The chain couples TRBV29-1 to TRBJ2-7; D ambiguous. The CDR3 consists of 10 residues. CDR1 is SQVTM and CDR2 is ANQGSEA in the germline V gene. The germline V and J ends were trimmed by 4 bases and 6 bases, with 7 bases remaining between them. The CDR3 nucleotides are TGCAGCGTTGGGAACCCCGAGCAGTACTTC. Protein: CSVGNPEQYF.

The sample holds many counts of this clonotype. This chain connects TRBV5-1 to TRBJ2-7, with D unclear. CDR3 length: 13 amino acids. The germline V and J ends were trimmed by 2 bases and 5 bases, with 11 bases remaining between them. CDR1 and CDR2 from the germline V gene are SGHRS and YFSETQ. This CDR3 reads CASSFTGRDEQYF. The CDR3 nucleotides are TGCGCCAGCAGCTTTACCGGACGGGACGAGCAGTACTTC.

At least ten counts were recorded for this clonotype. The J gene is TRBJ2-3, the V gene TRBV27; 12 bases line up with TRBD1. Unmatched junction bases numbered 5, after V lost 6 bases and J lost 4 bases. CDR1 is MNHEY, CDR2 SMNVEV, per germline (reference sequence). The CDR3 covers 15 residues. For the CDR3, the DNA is TGTGCCAGCAGACCGGGACAGGGGGCTGCAGATACGCAGTATTTT. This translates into CASRPGQGAADTQYF.

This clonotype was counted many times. This chain's CDR3 is CASNGLASWETQYF. The CDR3, as DNA: TGTGCCAGCAACGGACTAGCCTCGTGGGAGACCCAGTACTTC. The gene calls are TRBV2 and TRBJ2-5; 8 positions agree with TRBD2. V shed 7 bases and J 5 bases; nucleotides not matched to a gene: 9. The germline CDR1 and CDR2 sequences are SNHLY and FYNNEI. The CDR3 runs 14 residues.